These 18 T cell receptor beta chains originate from one sample sequenced in a study of monozygotic twins with inflammatory bowel disease. TCRdb reworked the 5' RACE reads into one entry per CDR3 protein, no DNA. The sample table includes fewer than 350,000 distinct CDR3 sequences. The sequenced sample consisted of blood. The source is a human donor with ulcerative colitis or Crohn's disease, or a healthy co-twin of an affected twin (not recorded which).

The J gene is TRBJ2-6, the V gene TRBV5-1; TCRdb picks TRBD1, but there is no DNA to check that call. CDR1 is SGHRS, CDR2 YFSETQ, per germline. This CDR3 region has 20 residues. The CDR3 region is CASSSANLDSLLSGANVLTF.

The chain uses TRBV5-1 and TRBJ2-7; no DNA is available, so the TRBD1 call from TCRdb remains unchecked. Germline V gives CDR1 SGHRS, CDR2 YFSETQ. The CDR3 totals 14 residues. The CDR3 loop reads CASSSGQEESEQYF.

The V gene is TRBV10-1, the J gene TRBJ2-2. The CDR3 consists of 15 residues. Per germline, CDR1 WNHNN and CDR2 SYGVQD (reference sequence). The chain's CDR3 is CASSIYPQQDGELFF.

The rearrangement joins TRBV5-4 to TRBJ2-7; without DNA, the TCRdb call of TRBD1 cannot be checked. In germline, CDR1 is SGHNT, CDR2 YYREEE (reference sequence). The CDR3 contains 15 residues. The CDR3 reads CASSTLQGTHYEQYF.

This sequence joins TRBV4-3 and TRBJ2-1; absent DNA, TCRdb's TRBD2 call cannot be checked. The germline CDR1 and CDR2 sequences are LGHNA and YSLEER. CDR3 size: 16 residues. CDR3 protein: CASSQEGSPPYNEQFF.

This chain joins TRBV20-1 and TRBJ2-1; TCRdb selects TRBD1, and the lack of DNA leaves this call unchecked. The germline V gene encodes CDR1 DFQATT and CDR2 SNEGSKA (reference sequence). CDR3 length: 16 amino acids. The CDR3 here is CSAHKLTGGPDNEQFF.

The J gene is TRBJ1-5, the V gene TRBV7-6; TCRdb lists TRBD1, though no DNA is available to test this call. The CDR3 sequence is 17 residues long. CDR1 is SGHVS and CDR2 is FNYEAQ in the germline V gene. The CDR3 here is CASSLGPGGGGNQPQHF.

The chain is built from TRBV3-1 and TRBJ2-6. The CDR3 length is 16 residues. Germline V gives CDR1 LGHDT, CDR2 YNNKEL (reference sequence). The CDR3 loop is CASSHFSGWGANVLTF.

The J gene is TRBJ2-5, the V gene TRBV11-3; TCRdb designates TRBD1, a call that cannot be tested without DNA. Germline V gene data show CDR1 as SGHNT and CDR2 as YENEEA. This CDR3 has 17 residues. The CDR3: CASSPRRQTGGAETQYF.

The chain links TRBV7-9 to TRBJ2-7; TCRdb reports TRBD1, a call that lacks DNA to check it against. The CDR3 loop spans 16 amino acids. Germline V gene sequence: CDR1 SEHNR, CDR2 FQNEAQ (reference sequence). This chain's CDR3 is CASSWPTGASSYEQYF. Combining the CDR3 with reference TRBV7-9 and TRBJ2-7 gives the whole variable domain DTGVSQNPRHKITKRGQNVTFRCDPISEHNRLYWYRQTLGQGPEFLTYFQNEAQLEKSRLLSDRFSAERPKGSFSTLEIQRTEQGDSAMYLCASSWPTGASSYEQYFGPGTRLTVT.

The J gene is TRBJ1-1, the V gene TRBV20-1; with no DNA, the TCRdb D assignment of TRBD1 cannot be verified. This CDR3 spans 15 amino acids. CDR1 DFQATT and CDR2 SNEGSKA come from the germline V gene (reference sequence). This chain's CDR3 is CSARDREGGVTEAFF.

The chain links TRBV6-1 to TRBJ2-7; TCRdb names TRBD1, which stays unverified in the absence of DNA. The CDR3 runs to 14 residues. Per the germline V gene, CDR1 is MNHNS and CDR2 is SASEGT. CDR3: CASSRGGPSYEQYF.

The V call is TRBV28, the J call TRBJ2-1; with no DNA, the TCRdb D assignment of TRBD2 cannot be verified. Looked up from germline, CDR1 is MDHEN and CDR2 is SYDVKM. The CDR3 totals 13 residues. CDR3 sequence reads: CATERGGGNEQFF.

The chain links TRBV11-1 to TRBJ2-1; TCRdb names TRBD2, which stays unverified in the absence of DNA. The CDR3 is 18 residues long. Germline CDR1 SGHAT, CDR2 FQDESV (reference sequence). The CDR3 sequence is CASSSGGRERELRNEQFF.

The chain recombines TRBV24-1 with TRBJ2-3; the TCRdb D gene call, TRBD2, has no DNA to confirm it. The germline CDR1 and CDR2 sequences are KGHDR and SFDVKD. The CDR3 is made up of 17 amino acids. The CDR3 is CATSDLKRLAGTDTQYF.

The V gene is TRBV28, the J gene TRBJ2-6; TCRdb returns TRBD2, unconfirmable since there is no DNA. This CDR3 region has 19 residues. Germline CDR1 and CDR2: MDHEN and SYDVKM. CDR3 loop: CASSLKLAGGDSGANVLTF.

The V and J genes are TRBV12-3 or TRBV12-4 and TRBJ2-2. The CDR3 has 14 residues. The CDR3 here is CASTALPDTGELFF.

This chain links TRBV4-1 with TRBJ1-1; TCRdb calls TRBD1, which cannot be checked without DNA. This CDR3 contains 14 residues. Germline V lookup: CDR1 MGHRA, CDR2 YSYEKL. CDR3 loop: CASSRQVSYTEAFF.